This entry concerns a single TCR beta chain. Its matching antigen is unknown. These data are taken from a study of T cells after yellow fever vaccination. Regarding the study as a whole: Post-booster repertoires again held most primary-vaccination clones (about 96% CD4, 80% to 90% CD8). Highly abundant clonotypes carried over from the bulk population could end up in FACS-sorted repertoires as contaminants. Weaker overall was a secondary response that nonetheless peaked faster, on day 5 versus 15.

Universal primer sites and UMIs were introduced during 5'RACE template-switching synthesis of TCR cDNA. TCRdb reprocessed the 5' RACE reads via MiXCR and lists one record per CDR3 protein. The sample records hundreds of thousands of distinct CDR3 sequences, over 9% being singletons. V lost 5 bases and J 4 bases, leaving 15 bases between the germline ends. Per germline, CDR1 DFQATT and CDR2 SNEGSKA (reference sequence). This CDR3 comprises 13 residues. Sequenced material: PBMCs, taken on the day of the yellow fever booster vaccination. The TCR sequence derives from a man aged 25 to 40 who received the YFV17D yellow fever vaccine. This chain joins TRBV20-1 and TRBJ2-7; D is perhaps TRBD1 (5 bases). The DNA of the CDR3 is TGCAGTGCTCCCGCGTACAGGTCTTACGAGCAGTACTTC. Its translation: CSAPAYRSYEQYF.